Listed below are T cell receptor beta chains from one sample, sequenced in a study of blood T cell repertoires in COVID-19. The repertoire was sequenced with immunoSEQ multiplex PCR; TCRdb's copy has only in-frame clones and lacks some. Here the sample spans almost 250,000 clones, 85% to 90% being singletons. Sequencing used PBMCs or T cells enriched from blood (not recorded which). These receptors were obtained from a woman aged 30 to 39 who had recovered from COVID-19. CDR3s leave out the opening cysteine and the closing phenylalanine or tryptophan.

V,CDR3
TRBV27,ARGFIYDEQF
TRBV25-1,ASSEGGAGDENYGYT
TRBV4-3,ASSQERGHGYT
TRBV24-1,ATRTGDGGYT
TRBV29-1,SAETGQSDHNEQF
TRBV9,ASSPGGSSYEQY
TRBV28,ASTLPSQPQH
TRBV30,AWASDVPSYEQY
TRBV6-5,ASSYSEAQETQY
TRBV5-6,ASSLALGDTEAF
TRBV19,ASSISHNYGYT
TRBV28,ASSLTGAGVVEQY
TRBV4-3,ASSQDSPASTVMHTQY
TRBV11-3,ASSLGQASDTQY
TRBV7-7,ASSLGGGGNNEQF
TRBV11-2,ASSPRTGLDTEAF
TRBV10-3,AISGGGGEDEKLF
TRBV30,ASRQGASTGELF
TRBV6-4,ASGTDFTGELF
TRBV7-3,ASSLLPGRVGELF
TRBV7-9,ASSLTSGSYEQY
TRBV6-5,ASRNGRGTTEAF
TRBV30,AWRGTGGNTEAF
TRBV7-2,ASSLVGTGNSPLH
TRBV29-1,SVEKAAWGRGRGSTDTQY
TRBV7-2,ATSEWTSVYNEQF
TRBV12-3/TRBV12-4,ASRLGSGNEQF
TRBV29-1,SADPGQGGEKLF
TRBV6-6,ASAAGGSTDTQY
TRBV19,ASSMANRNTEAF
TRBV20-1,SARDLGYT
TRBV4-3,ASSQDEGGGYEQY
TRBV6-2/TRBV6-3,ASSYLTSGGLKTYEQY
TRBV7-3,ASRQGPNTGELF
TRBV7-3,ASSFSGRAEETQY
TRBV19,ASSRQLTNEKLF
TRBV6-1,ASSEALVAGAGELF
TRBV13,ASSREGSYEQY
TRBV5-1,ASSPYPGDEQF
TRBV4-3,ASSPISGTRQF
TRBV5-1,ASSLDREAF
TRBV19,ASKEVPPNEKLF
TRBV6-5,ASRFSGKEDGYT
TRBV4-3,ASSQVVGGFYEQY
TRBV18,ASSSTNRQGGHTEAF
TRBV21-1,ASSKEVPGVGQNQPQH
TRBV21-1,ASSGTGSNQPQH
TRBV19,ASSYRLAGGPGYIQY
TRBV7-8,ASSPMNTEAF
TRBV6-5,ASTRGYEQY
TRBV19,ASSIDLGLDRSPLDDYEQY
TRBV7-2,ASSFHFGGQGTEIYGYT
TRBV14,ASSQANIQY
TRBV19,ASTIGTGPTNYGYT
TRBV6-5,ASSPGRGMSEKLF
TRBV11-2,ASRRPGQGISANYGYT
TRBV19,ASSTSGVNREKLF
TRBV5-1,ASSGETGQGGYWNTEAF
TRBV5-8,ASSLGAPTGRWTDTQY
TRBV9,ASSVGYSSYEQY